A selection of T cell receptor beta chains follows, all from one sample in a study of identical twins. Using its own MiXCR run on the 5' RACE reads, TCRdb lists one record per CDR3 protein. The sample lists hundreds of thousands of distinct CDR3 sequences; around 5.7% were seen once. The sequenced material came from naive T cells sorted from blood. The origin of the receptors is a young man in good health. The CDR3 runs from the conserved cysteine through the conserved F or W. Fields, in order: V gene, D gene, J gene, clone size, CDR3 protein, CDR3 DNA. D genes are given only for firm matches. A clone size is listed for some rows: how often the clone was seen (once, few, many), or a class if it is expanded.

TRBV29-1	TRBD1	TRBJ2-1	many	CSVGFGVGQGGINEQFF	TGCAGCGTTGGTTTTGGCGTGGGACAGGGAGGAATCAATGAGCAGTTCTTC
TRBV11-1	TRBD1	TRBJ2-4	few	CASSSTLPGQNLAKNIQYF	TGTGCCAGCAGCTCCACACTACCGGGACAGAACCTAGCCAAAAACATTCAGTACTTC
TRBV20-1	-	TRBJ1-6	many	CSASIPPGALLTNSPLHF	TGCAGTGCTAGTATACCCCCGGGGGCTCTGCTTACTAATTCACCCCTCCACTTT
TRBV28	-	TRBJ1-5	many	CASSQYQPQHF	TGTGCCAGCAGTCAATATCAGCCCCAGCATTTT
TRBV6-5	-	TRBJ2-1	few	CASSYSNQPEQFF	TGTGCCAGCAGTTACTCGAACCAACCTGAGCAGTTCTTC
TRBV29-1	-	TRBJ2-1	many	CSGGDNEQFF	TGCAGCGGGGGTGACAATGAGCAGTTCTTC
TRBV29-1	-	TRBJ1-2	many	CSVERGLSWGYTF	TGCAGCGTTGAGAGGGGGTTGTCTTGGGGCTACACCTTC
TRBV5-1	TRBD1	TRBJ1-1	many	CASSLARQGASEAFF	TGCGCCAGCAGCTTGGCCCGGCAGGGGGCCTCTGAAGCTTTCTTT
TRBV29-1	TRBD1	TRBJ2-3	many	CSVVVIPGQGTDTQYF	TGCAGCGTTGTCGTCATCCCGGGACAGGGCACAGATACGCAGTATTTT
TRBV6-1	-	TRBJ1-2	few	CASSEQQRNGYTF	TGTGCCAGCAGTGAACAACAGAGGAATGGCTACACCTTC
TRBV4-2	-	TRBJ2-5	many	CASSQGLSMETQYF	TGTGCCAGCAGCCAAGGACTATCGATGGAGACCCAGTACTTC
TRBV12-3/TRBV12-4	-	TRBJ2-5	few	CASSLSAEHQETQYF	TGTGCCAGCAGTTTATCGGCAGAACACCAAGAGACCCAGTACTTC
TRBV4-1	TRBD1	TRBJ1-2	-	CASSQQDRGLYGYTF	TGCGCCAGCAGCCAACAGGACAGGGGCCTCTATGGCTACACCTTC
TRBV19	-	TRBJ2-5	many	CASGMAPAETQYF	TGTGCCAGTGGTATGGCCCCCGCGGAGACCCAGTACTTC
TRBV6-5	-	TRBJ2-5	-	CASSYSGSVDETQYF	TGTGCCAGCAGTTACTCCGGGAGCGTGGACGAGACCCAGTACTTC
TRBV5-1	TRBD2	TRBJ2-1	many	CASSPSGGSYNEQFF	TGCGCCAGCAGCCCTAGCGGCGGATCCTACAATGAGCAGTTCTTC
TRBV27	-	TRBJ1-1	many	CASSLSGWSPEAFF	TGTGCCAGCAGTTTATCGGGTTGGAGTCCTGAAGCTTTCTTT